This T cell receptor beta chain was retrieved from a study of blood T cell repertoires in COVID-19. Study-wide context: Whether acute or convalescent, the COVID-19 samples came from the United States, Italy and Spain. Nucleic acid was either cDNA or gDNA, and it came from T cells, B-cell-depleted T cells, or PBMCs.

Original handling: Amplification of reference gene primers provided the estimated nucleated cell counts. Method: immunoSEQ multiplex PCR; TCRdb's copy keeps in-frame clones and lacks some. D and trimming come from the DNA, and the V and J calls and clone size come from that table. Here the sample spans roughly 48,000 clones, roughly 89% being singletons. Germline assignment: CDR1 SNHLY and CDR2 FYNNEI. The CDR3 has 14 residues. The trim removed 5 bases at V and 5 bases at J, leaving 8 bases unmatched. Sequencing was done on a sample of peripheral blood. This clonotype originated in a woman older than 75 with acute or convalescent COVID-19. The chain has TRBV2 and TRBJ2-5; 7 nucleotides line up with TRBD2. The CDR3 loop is CASSKGLTGETQYF. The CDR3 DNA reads TGTGCCAGCAGTAAGGGACTAACGGGCGAGACCCAGTACTTC.